This TCR beta chain originates from a study of identical twins. Healthy Caucasians were all of the donors. A universal primer site came from template switching; cDNA carried unique molecular identifiers. TCRdb re-derived calls from the 5' RACE reads in MiXCR, one entry per CDR3 protein. This sample has 250,000 or so distinct CDR3 sequences, with approximately 7.8% found just once. V was pared by 7 bases and J by 6 bases, with 8 bases of the junction left unmatched. This CDR3 spans 14 amino acids. This sample also belongs to another study, concerning yellow fever vaccine responses in identical twins.

The receptor was derived from a woman under 30 in good health. Sequencing was carried out using CD8+ T cells sorted from blood. The chain carries TRBV12-3 or TRBV12-4 and TRBJ2-3; 9 bases are shared with TRBD2. This CDR3 is CASNVAGASDTQYF. CDR3 in DNA: TGTGCCAGCAACGTAGCGGGAGCGTCGGATACGCAGTATTTT.